The present entry profiles one TCR beta chain with its context. CDR3 length: 14 amino acids. Trimming removed 1 base at V and 5 bases at J, with 8 bases between. Germline CDR1 MNHNS, CDR2 SASEGT. The data were taken from a study of blood T cell repertoires in COVID-19. In the authors' workflow: From reference gene primer amplification, estimates of nucleated cell counts were derived. Some clones are missing from TCRdb's copy, which holds only in-frame ones; the method was immunoSEQ multiplex PCR. The V and J calls and clone size were taken over from that table, and D and trimming were inferred from the DNA. The sample lists roughly 140,000 clones, 80% occurring once.

This receptor was taken from a man in his sixties with acute or convalescent COVID-19. Sequenced input: peripheral blood. The rearrangement uses TRBV6-1 and TRBJ1-4; D gene uncertain. The CDR3 reads CASSEGQANEKLFF. The CDR3 DNA follows: TGTGCCAGCAGTGAAGGCCAGGCGAATGAAAAACTGTTTTTT.